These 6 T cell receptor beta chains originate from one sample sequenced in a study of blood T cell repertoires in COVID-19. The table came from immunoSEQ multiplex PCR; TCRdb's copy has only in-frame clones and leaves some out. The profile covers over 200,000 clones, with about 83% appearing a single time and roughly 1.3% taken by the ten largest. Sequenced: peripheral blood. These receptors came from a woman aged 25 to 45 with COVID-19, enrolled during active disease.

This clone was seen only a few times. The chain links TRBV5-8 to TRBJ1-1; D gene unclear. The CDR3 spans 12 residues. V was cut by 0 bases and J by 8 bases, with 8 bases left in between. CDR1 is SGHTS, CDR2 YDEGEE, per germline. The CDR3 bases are TGTGCCAGCAGCTTGGCTCGGTCCGAAGCTTTCTTT. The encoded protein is CASSLARSEAFF. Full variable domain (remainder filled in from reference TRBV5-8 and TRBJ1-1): EAGVTQSPTHLIKTRGQQATLRCSPISGHTSVYWYQQALGLGLQFLLWYDEGEERNRGNFPPRFSGRQFPNYSSELNVNALELEDSALYLCASSLARSEAFFGQGTRLTVV.

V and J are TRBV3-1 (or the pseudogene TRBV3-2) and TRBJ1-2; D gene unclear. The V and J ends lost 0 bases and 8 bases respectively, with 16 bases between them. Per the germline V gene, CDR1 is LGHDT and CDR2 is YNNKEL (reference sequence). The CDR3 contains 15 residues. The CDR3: CASSQDGRGTLGYTF. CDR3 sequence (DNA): TGTGCCAGCAGCCAAGATGGCAGAGGAACCTTGGGCTACACCTTC.

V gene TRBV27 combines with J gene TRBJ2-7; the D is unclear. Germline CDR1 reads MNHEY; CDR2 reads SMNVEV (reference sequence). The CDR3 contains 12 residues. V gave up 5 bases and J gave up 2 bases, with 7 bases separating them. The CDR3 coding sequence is TGTGCCAGCAGTGTCTTCCCCTACGAGCAGTACTTC. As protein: CASSVFPYEQYF.

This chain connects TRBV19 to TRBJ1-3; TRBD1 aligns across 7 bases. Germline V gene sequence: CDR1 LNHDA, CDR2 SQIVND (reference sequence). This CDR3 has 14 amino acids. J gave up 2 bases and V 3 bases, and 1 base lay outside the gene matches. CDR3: CASSIGQAGNTIYF. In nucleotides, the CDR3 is TGTGCCAGTAGTATCGGACAGGCTGGAAACACCATATATTTT. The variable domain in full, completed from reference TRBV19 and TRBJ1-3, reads DGGITQSPKYLFRKEGQNVTLSCEQNLNHDAMYWYRQDPGQGLRLIYYSQIVNDFQKGDIAEGYSVSREKKESFPLTVTSAQKNPTAFYLCASSIGQAGNTIYFGEGSWLTVV.

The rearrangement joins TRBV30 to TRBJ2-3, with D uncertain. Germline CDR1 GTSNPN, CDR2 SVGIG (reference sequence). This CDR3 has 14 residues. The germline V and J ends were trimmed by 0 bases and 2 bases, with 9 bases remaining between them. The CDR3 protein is CAWSVSQYTDTQYF. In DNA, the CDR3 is TGTGCCTGGAGTGTTTCCCAGTACACAGATACGCAGTATTTT.

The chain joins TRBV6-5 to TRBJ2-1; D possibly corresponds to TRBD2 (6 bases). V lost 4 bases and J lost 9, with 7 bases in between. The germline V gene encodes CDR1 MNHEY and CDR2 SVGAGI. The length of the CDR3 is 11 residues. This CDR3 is CASSFGGEQFF. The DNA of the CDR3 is TGTGCCAGCAGTTTCGGGGGTGAGCAGTTCTTC.